This entry lists 16 T cell receptor beta chains sequenced from one sample in a study of OX40 agonist ivuxolimab in advanced cancers. Using immunoSEQ multiplex PCR, the repertoire was profiled, and TCRdb retains in-frame clones only, with some absent. The profile shows tens of thousands of clones, 94% of them singletons. The source material was CD4+ or CD8+ T cells sorted from blood, sampled in a trial of the OX40 agonist ivuxolimab. All receptors come from an adult with an advanced solid tumor such as melanoma, head and neck, liver or kidney cancer.

For the CDR3, the DNA is TGTGCCAGCAGTCCTGACAGATTTAATGAAAAACTGTTTTTT. It encodes CASSPDRFNEKLFF. This chain links TRBV28 with TRBJ1-4, with a tentative D call TRBD1 (5 bases). This CDR3 has 14 amino acids. CDR1 and CDR2 (germline): MDHEN, SYDVKM. V was trimmed by 5 bases and J by 4 bases, leaving 11 bases between them.

Points on this clone: The junction differs from germline at one of its ends, possibly a read error. The chain recombines TRBV11-3 with TRBJ1-3, with D perhaps matching TRBD1 (5 bases). There are 13 residues in the CDR3. CDR1 and CDR2 (germline): SGHNT, YENEEA. CDR3 protein: CASSLGTGSTIYF. The CDR3 DNA reads as TGTGCCAGCAGCTTAGGAACAGGAAGCACCATATATTTT.

This chain joins TRBV29-1 and TRBJ2-5; 10 bases are a match to TRBD1. Germline V gives CDR1 SQVTM, CDR2 ANQGSEA. With 1 base clipped from V and 5 bases from J, the junction kept 7 bases outside the gene matches. The CDR3 extends over 15 amino acids. The CDR3 sequence is CSVEARDRGGETQYF. As DNA, the CDR3 is TGCAGCGTTGAAGCCCGGGACAGGGGTGGGGAGACCCAGTACTTC.

This chain connects TRBV6-4 to TRBJ2-5; TRBD1 matches 12 bases. CDR3 size: 14 residues. Germline assignment: CDR1 MRHNA and CDR2 SNTAGT. J was trimmed by 4 bases and V by 7 bases; bases with no gene match: 4. The CDR3 is CASKWDRGLETQYF. CDR3 nucleotide sequence: TGTGCCAGCAAGTGGGACAGGGGGCTAGAGACCCAGTACTTC.

The J gene is TRBJ2-1, the V gene TRBV29-1; unclear D gene. Trimming cost V 4 bases and J 10 bases, with 11 bases left between them. CDR3 size: 11 residues. Germline loops: CDR1 SQVTM, CDR2 ANQGSEA. As DNA, the CDR3 is TGCAGCGTTGCGGCCTTTCGGGAGCAGTTCTTC. This translates into CSVAAFREQFF.

This chain connects TRBV7-9 to TRBJ1-2; D not certain. This CDR3 has 15 residues. The germline V gene encodes CDR1 SEHNR and CDR2 FQNEAQ (reference sequence). Trimming pared 1 base from V and 6 bases from J, leaving 15 bases between. The CDR3: CASSLDPGGRDGYTF. In DNA form, the CDR3 reads TGTGCCAGCAGCTTAGATCCAGGAGGGCGCGATGGCTACACCTTC.

The gene calls are TRBV19 and TRBJ2-2; D is uncertain. V lost 7 bases and J lost 7, with 4 bases in between. The CDR3 is 10 amino acids. Germline V gene data show CDR1 as LNHDA and CDR2 as SQIVND (reference sequence). The CDR3 nucleotides read TGTGCCAGTAATGGCGGGGAGCTGTTTTTT. Encoded protein: CASNGGELFF.

The gene calls are TRBV18 and TRBJ2-4, with TRBD1 matching over 9 bases. The CDR3 is 15 residues long. J gave up 6 bases and V 4 bases, and 7 bases lay outside the gene matches. Germline V gene lookup returns CDR1 KGHSH and CDR2 LQKENI. The CDR3 bases are TGTGCCAGCTCACGAACAGGGGGCGAGAGAAACATTCAGTACTTC. Translated: CASSRTGGERNIQYF. The full variable domain, rest sourced from reference TRBV18 and TRBJ2-4, is NAGVMQNPRHLVRRRGQEARLRCSPMKGHSHVYWYRQLPEEGLKFMVYLQKENIIDESGMPKERFSAEFPKEGPSILRIQQVVRGDSAAYFCASSRTGGERNIQYFGAGTRLSVL.

The rearrangement uses TRBV28 and TRBJ2-7, with 8 bases fitting TRBD1. V shed 5 bases and J 6 bases; nucleotides not matched to a gene: 9. Germline-derived CDR1 and CDR2 are MDHEN and SYDVKM. The CDR3 runs 14 residues. This chain's CDR3 is CASSRDRFGGEQYF. DNA of the CDR3: TGTGCCAGCAGTCGGGACAGGTTTGGAGGCGAGCAGTACTTC.

This rearrangement joins TRBV9 to TRBJ2-1; the D is unclear. V lost 1 base and J lost 3, with 14 bases in between. CDR3 length: 16 amino acids. Germline loops: CDR1 SGDLS, CDR2 YYNGEE. The CDR3 bases are TGTGCCAGCAGCGTAAGCGCCAGCGCGAACTACAATGAGCAGTTCTTC. Its translation is CASSVSASANYNEQFF.

The chain joins TRBV7-2 to TRBJ2-7; a weak D match, TRBD2 (6 bases). This CDR3 has 14 residues. V lost 5 bases and J lost 2, with 13 bases in between. Germline V gene data show CDR1 as SGHTA and CDR2 as FQGNSA. The CDR3 DNA sequence: TGTGCCAGCAGCGGGGGGACGGCTACCTACGAGCAGTACTTC. This sequence encodes CASSGGTATYEQYF.

The chain has TRBV5-5 and TRBJ1-2; D is undetermined. This CDR3 is 13 amino acids long. CDR1 SGHKS and CDR2 YYEKEE come from the germline V gene (reference sequence). V lost 0 bases, J lost 0 bases, and 3 bases lay in between. CDR3 bases: TGTGCCAGCAGCTTGGGGTCTAACTATGGCTACACCTTC. Translation: CASSLGSNYGYTF.

The chain joins TRBV27 to TRBJ2-1, with a possible D match to TRBD2 (6 bases). V was shortened by 1 base and J by 9 bases, with 10 bases between the two germline ends. CDR3 length equals 13 residues. CDR1 and CDR2 (germline): MNHEY, SMNVEV (reference sequence). The CDR3 spells CASSLFARGEQFF. CDR3 DNA: TGTGCCAGCAGTTTATTCGCGCGGGGTGAGCAGTTCTTC.

This chain joins TRBV7-9 and TRBJ1-1, with D tentatively TRBD1 (5 bases). Germline CDR1 is SEHNR and CDR2 is FQNEAQ (reference sequence). The CDR3 length is 12 residues. Trimming took 6 bases from V and 2 from J, leaving 7 bases between them. In nucleotides, the CDR3 is TGTGCCAGCAGTAGGGGAAACACTGAAGCTTTCTTT. Protein product: CASSRGNTEAFF.

The sample holds a few counts of this clone. The rearrangement links TRBV4-2 to TRBJ2-1, with TRBD2 identical over 12 bases. Trimming at V came to 2 bases and at J to 9 bases, leaving 5 bases not matched to a gene. This CDR3 spans 15 amino acids. Per germline, CDR1 LGHNA and CDR2 YNFKEQ. The CDR3 bases are TGTGCCAGCAGCCAACCTAGCGGGAGGGCCGCTGAGCAGTTCTTC. It translates to CASSQPSGRAAEQFF.

The genes are TRBV6-1 and TRBJ2-7; maybe TRBD2 (6 bases). This CDR3 has 14 amino acids. The germline CDR1 and CDR2 sequences are MNHNS and SASEGT. Trimming removed 7 bases at V and 1 base at J, with 14 bases between. As DNA, the CDR3 is TGTGCCAGCATAGGAGGGAGTTCGTCCTACGAGCAGTACTTC. Amino acid sequence: CASIGGSSSYEQYF.